This T cell receptor (beta chain) was recorded in a study of naive and memory T cell subsets. Regarding the study as a whole: Naive and memory subsets had different power law exponents for TCR abundance. In CD4 and CD8 cells, diversity dropped from naive through EMRA. Especially in CD8 cells, naive repertoires contained a few larger clonotypes, possibly CD45RA-re-expressing memory cells.

About this clonotype itself: Its antigen is currently unknown.

Two oligonucleotides, mixed equimolar, formed the beta constant-region primer covering TRBC1 and TRBC2. Four rounds of PCR amplified the ligated cDNA using nested alpha and beta constant-region primers plus SP2. One entry per CDR3 protein results from TCRdb running MiXCR on the UMI-ligation and nested PCR reads. The table shows 130,000 to 150,000 distinct CDR3 sequences, with 22% occurring only once. The V and J ends lost 3 bases and 6 bases, in that order; junction bases with no gene match: 5. The germline V gene encodes CDR1 SGHRS and CDR2 YFSETQ. This CDR3 has 15 residues. Sequences were obtained from naive CD4+ T cells from blood. This TCR was recovered from a human donor in good health. This chain uses TRBV5-1 with TRBJ2-1; 11 bases are shared with TRBD2. This CDR3 is CASSSLAGGSNEQFF. DNA of the CDR3: TGCGCCAGCAGCTCGCTAGCGGGAGGTAGCAATGAGCAGTTCTTC.